This T cell receptor beta chain appears in the sequencing data of a study of shared clonotypes between healthy human individuals. Original processing methods: Filtering differed for immunoSEQ, which gave only junction sequences without quality scores. Sequencing was performed with immunoSEQ multiplex PCR; in TCRdb, only in-frame clones are kept and a portion is missing. V and J calls plus clone size are reproduced from that table; the DNA served to infer D and trimming. The data show some 200,000 clones, with roughly 91% seen just once and 0.067% held by the top ten. The authors divided CD4+ cells into CD45RA+ naive and CD45RA-negative memory subsets. This CDR3 spans 14 amino acids. V was pared by 7 bases and J by 5 bases, with 8 bases of the junction left unmatched. Germline lookup yields CDR1 MNHNS and CDR2 SASEGT.

The gene calls are TRBV6-1 and TRBJ1-5, with 7 bases that match TRBD1. Sequencing was carried out using naive CD4+ T cells sorted from blood. This sample's subset: CD45RA+ positively selected. The sequence derives from a young woman in good health. CDR3 sequence reads: CASISGTAYQPQHF. Written as DNA, the CDR3 is TGTGCCAGCATTTCTGGGACAGCATATCAGCCCCAGCATTTT.